This T cell receptor (beta chain) was obtained from a study of CD8+CD57+ T cells in acquired aplastic anemia. Study information: Recorded DNA amounts for sorted CD4+ and CD8+ cells had an average of around 3.4 ug. Read counts for CD4+ cells (from healthy donors) averaged about 10 million.

There are 14 residues in the CDR3. Germline CDR1 reads SQVTM; CDR2 reads ANQGSEA. The study's findings and limits: Patients and healthy controls showed no significant CD8+ Simpson's diversity difference. Shared by patients and controls, 25 to 30 CD8+ CDR3s were abundant in patients.

Genomic DNA provided the template from which TCR beta VDJ and CDR3 profiles were obtained. TCRdb used MiXCR to reprocess the reads, holding one entry per CDR3 protein. The sample lists around 64,000 distinct CDR3 sequences, about 56% seen once, with 2% to 2.5% in the top ten. About this clonotype itself: No antigen is known for it.

This TCR derives from a human donor in good health, serving as a control. Sequenced input: sorted CD4+, CD8+, or CD8+CD57+ T cells (not recorded which) from PBMCs. The chain carries TRBV29-1 and TRBJ2-3, with D perhaps being TRBD1 or TRBD2 (6 bases each). CDR3 sequence reads: CSRRGGTSTDTQYF. The CDR3 coding sequence is TGCAGTCGTAGAGGGGGGACTAGCACAGATACGCAGTATTTT.